The next 30 T cell receptor beta chains were all read from a single sample in a study of regulatory T cells. Amplification used 52 TRBV primers and 13 TRBJ primers. Profiling relied on immunoSEQ multiplex PCR, and the TCRdb table lists in-frame clones only, not all of them. Among 20,000 to 25,000 clones listed, approximately 93% were seen once. Specimen: CD8+ T cells sorted from blood. Receptors were obtained from a child aged 2 to 10 with CD3G deficiency.

This clone has only one observation. The chain carries TRBV28 and TRBJ2-1; D may be TRBD2 (6 bases). The length of the CDR3 is 15 residues. The V gene's germline CDR1 is MDHEN and CDR2 SYDVKM. V gave up 3 bases and J gave up 0 bases, with 9 bases separating them. This CDR3 reads CASSFRETSYNEQFF. The CDR3 nucleotides are TGTGCCAGCAGTTTTCGGGAGACCTCCTACAATGAGCAGTTCTTC.

The rearrangement uses TRBV28 and TRBJ2-7, with D perhaps being TRBD1 or TRBD2 (5 bases each). Between the trimmed V and J ends, which lost 2 bases and 0 bases, there was a span of 11 bases. Germline CDR1 is MDHEN and CDR2 is SYDVKM. The CDR3 is 15 amino acids. The CDR3 protein is CASSLHPGTSYEQYF. The CDR3 coding sequence is TGTGCCAGCAGTTTACACCCCGGGACCTCCTACGAGCAGTACTTC. The whole variable domain, filled in from reference TRBV28 and TRBJ2-7, reads DVKVTQSSRYLVKRTGEKVFLECVQDMDHENMFWYRQDPGLGLRLIYFSYDVKMKEKGDIPEGYSVSREKKERFSLILESASTNQTSMYLCASSLHPGTSYEQYFGPGTRLTVT.

CDR3 amino acids: CASSFSPGQGGNQPQHF. In DNA, the CDR3 is TGTGCCAGCAGTTTTTCGCCGGGACAGGGAGGCAATCAGCCCCAGCATTTT. This chain connects TRBV28 to TRBJ1-5, with 9 positions matching TRBD1. CDR3 length: 17 residues. The V and J ends lost 3 bases and 2 bases, in that order; junction bases with no gene match: 8. Looked up from germline, CDR1 is MDHEN and CDR2 is SYDVKM.

The rearrangement links TRBV29-1 to TRBJ2-5, with 10 bases aligning to TRBD2. Trimming at V came to 4 bases and at J to 2 bases, leaving 19 bases not matched to a gene. The CDR3 runs 19 residues. The germline CDR1 and CDR2 sequences are SQVTM and ANQGSEA. In DNA, the CDR3 is TGCAGCGTTGCGGCCCGACGACCACCTAGCGGGAGCTTTCAAGAGACCCAGTACTTC. Amino acid sequence: CSVAARRPPSGSFQETQYF.

The chain links TRBV28 to TRBJ2-5, with a tentative D call TRBD2 (5 bases). Germline loops: CDR1 MDHEN, CDR2 SYDVKM. The CDR3 totals 13 residues. The V and J ends lost 5 bases and 3 bases respectively, with 10 bases between them. In nucleotides, the CDR3 is TGTGCCAGCAGTGCGGGTTGGGAAGAGACCCAGTACTTC. As protein: CASSAGWEETQYF.

Points on this clone: Within the sample, other DNA sequences also encode this same CDR3. V is TRBV19 and J is TRBJ2-6; D unclear. Germline loops: CDR1 LNHDA, CDR2 SQIVND (reference sequence). The CDR3 length is 13 residues. V was cut by 7 bases and J by 1 base, with 5 bases left in between. The chain's CDR3 is CASTPSGANVLTF. The CDR3 DNA reads as TGTGCCAGTACCCCTTCTGGGGCCAACGTCCTGACTTTC.

This chain joins TRBV28 and TRBJ2-1; 7 positions agree with TRBD2. V gave up 3 bases and J gave up 5 bases; unmatched junction bases: 7. Germline assignment: CDR1 MDHEN and CDR2 SYDVKM. The CDR3 extends over 15 amino acids. The CDR3 loop reads CASSFRRERNNEQFF. Here the CDR3 DNA reads TGTGCCAGCAGTTTCAGGCGGGAGAGAAACAATGAGCAGTTCTTC.

As concerns this clone: Within the sample, other DNA sequences also encode this same CDR3. The chain links TRBV28 to TRBJ1-1; 7 nucleotides line up with TRBD1. The germline CDR1 and CDR2 sequences are MDHEN and SYDVKM. The length of the CDR3 is 14 residues. V was clipped by 6 bases and J by 0 bases; unmatched bases: 4. Written as DNA, the CDR3 is TGTGCCAGCAGCCCGACAGGGATGAACACTGAAGCTTTCTTT. This encodes CASSPTGMNTEAFF.

V usage is TRBV7-6 and J usage is TRBJ2-5, with 8 bases matching TRBD2. From germline, CDR1 is SGHVS and CDR2 FNYEAQ. The CDR3 sequence is 13 residues long. V gave up 5 bases and J gave up 4 bases; unmatched junction bases: 3. CDR3 nucleotide sequence: TGTGCCAGCAGCCCGAGCGGGAGAGAGACCCAGTACTTC. Translating it yields CASSPSGRETQYF. The full variable domain, its missing parts supplied by reference TRBV7-6 and TRBJ2-5, is GAGVSQSPRYKVTKRGQDVALRCDPISGHVSLYWYRQALGQGPEFLTYFNYEAQQDKSGLPNDRFSAERPEGSISTLTIQRTEQRDSAMYRCASSPSGRETQYFGPGTRLLVL.

The table lists this clone with a few counts. The gene calls are TRBV5-1 and TRBJ2-7, with TRBD2 identical over 7 bases. This CDR3 contains 15 residues. The V and J ends lost 4 bases and 5 bases, in that order; junction bases with no gene match: 12. The germline V gene has CDR1 SGHRS and CDR2 YFSETQ. The CDR3 region is CASSDAGRRGDEQYF. CDR3 nucleotide sequence: TGCGCCAGCAGCGATGCGGGACGTCGGGGGGACGAGCAGTACTTC.

CDR3 nucleotide sequence: TGTGCCAGCAGCGGTCCCGGGACTAGCACCGGGGAGCTGTTTTTT. Its protein product is CASSGPGTSTGELFF. The chain combines TRBV21-1 with TRBJ2-2; whether TRBD2, the table's D call, matches the DNA was not checked. TRBV21-1 is reported as a pseudogene. The CDR3 has 15 amino acids.

The chain uses TRBV13 and TRBJ2-3, with D perhaps TRBD1 or TRBD2 (5 bases each). The CDR3 spans 13 residues. Per germline, CDR1 PRHDT and CDR2 FYEKMQ (reference sequence). The ends were cut back, 4 bases at V and 3 bases at J, with 8 bases in the middle. The CDR3 DNA sequence: TGTGCCAGCAGCTCGGGACCAACAGATACGCAGTATTTT. Amino acid sequence: CASSSGPTDTQYF.

V usage is TRBV28 and J usage is TRBJ2-7; D gene unclear. Germline V gene lookup returns CDR1 MDHEN and CDR2 SYDVKM. The length of the CDR3 is 13 residues. Deletions cut 2 bases from V and 3 bases from J, with 8 bases between. CDR3 sequence reads: CASSLVNSYEQYF. Written as DNA, the CDR3 is TGTGCCAGCAGTTTAGTAAACAGCTACGAGCAGTACTTC. The variable domain in full, with the rest retrieved from reference TRBV28 and TRBJ2-7, is DVKVTQSSRYLVKRTGEKVFLECVQDMDHENMFWYRQDPGLGLRLIYFSYDVKMKEKGDIPEGYSVSREKKERFSLILESASTNQTSMYLCASSLVNSYEQYFGPGTRLTVT.

The chain has TRBV6-1 and TRBJ1-4; tentative D call: TRBD1 (5 bases). Deletions cut 0 bases from V and 5 bases from J, with 16 bases between. The CDR3 length is 17 residues. Germline CDR1 is MNHNS and CDR2 is SASEGT. CDR3 protein: CASSEARTGPGNEKLFF. For the CDR3, the DNA is TGTGCCAGCAGTGAAGCGCGGACGGGACCGGGGAATGAAAAACTGTTTTTT.

The chain has TRBV7-9 and TRBJ2-3, with D possibly being TRBD1 (7 bases). V lost 5 bases and J 2 bases, leaving 17 bases between the germline ends. The CDR3 spans 16 residues. Germline V gene lookup returns CDR1 SEHNR and CDR2 FQNEAQ (reference sequence). CDR3 in DNA: TGTGCCAGCAGCCGCGGGACAGAGTTTATCACAGATACGCAGTATTTT. Its protein is CASSRGTEFITDTQYF.

The chain joins TRBV18 to TRBJ2-3; a possible D gene is TRBD1 (5 bases). The CDR3 length is 14 residues. V shed 4 bases and J shed 3 bases, with 11 bases lying between them. Per germline, CDR1 KGHSH and CDR2 LQKENI. CDR3 sequence (DNA): TGTGCCAGCTCACTTTACGGACAAACAGATACGCAGTATTTT. Its translation: CASSLYGQTDTQYF.

The chain has TRBV28 and TRBJ1-2; D perhaps matches TRBD1 (6 bases). The V gene's germline CDR1 is MDHEN and CDR2 SYDVKM. The CDR3 length is 18 residues. Trimming shortened V by 4 bases and J by 1 base, and 22 bases separated the two germline ends. CDR3 sequence reads: CASSSPRPGTTLNYGYTF. The DNA for the CDR3 is TGTGCCAGCAGTTCTCCCCGTCCCGGGACAACACTTAACTATGGCTACACCTTC.

The chain uses TRBV28 and TRBJ2-7; D unclear. Looked up from germline, CDR1 is MDHEN and CDR2 is SYDVKM. The CDR3 length is 13 residues. The V end lost 1 base, the J end lost 2 bases, and 6 bases lay between the germline ends. CDR3 residues: CASSLYITYEQYF. CDR3 coding DNA: TGTGCCAGCAGTTTATACATTACCTACGAGCAGTACTTC.

The chain is built from TRBV11-2 and TRBJ2-7, with D tentatively TRBD1 or TRBD2 (5 bases each). The ends were cut back, 5 bases at V and 3 bases at J, with 17 bases in the middle. CDR3 length: 15 amino acids. Germline CDR1 SGHAT, CDR2 FQNNGV. CDR3 DNA: TGTGCCAGCAGCCTGGCTAGGGGACCGAACTACGAGCAGTACTTC. Protein: CASSLARGPNYEQYF.

The chain joins TRBV6-1 to TRBJ2-7, with 10 bases aligning to TRBD1. V was pared by 5 bases and J by 5 bases, with 9 bases of the junction left unmatched. CDR3 length: 15 amino acids. Germline values: CDR1 MNHNS, CDR2 SASEGT. The CDR3 bases are TGTGCCAGCAGTCCCCCCCGGGACAGGGGAAACGAGCAGTACTTC. Its protein product is CASSPPRDRGNEQYF.

This chain joins TRBV7-8 and TRBJ2-3, with D hard to call. With 2 bases removed from V and 4 bases from J, the gap between germline ends came to 7 bases. Germline V gives CDR1 SGHVS, CDR2 FQNEAQ. This CDR3 has 13 residues. CDR3 sequence reads: CASSLLGPDTQYF. CDR3 bases: TGTGCCAGCAGCTTACTGGGTCCAGATACGCAGTATTTT.

This chain links TRBV7-9 with TRBJ2-7; TRBD2 is a possible D gene (5 bases). Per the germline V gene, CDR1 is SEHNR and CDR2 is FQNEAQ (reference sequence). V lost 8 bases, J lost 2 bases, and 16 bases lay in between. The CDR3 is made up of 14 amino acids. The CDR3 sequence is CASGSPVNPYEQYF. Here the CDR3 DNA reads TGTGCCAGCGGGAGCCCGGTCAATCCCTACGAGCAGTACTTC.

The chain uses TRBV7-6 and TRBJ2-5; D is unresolved. The germline gives CDR1 SGHVS, CDR2 FNYEAQ. V lost 1 base and J 0 bases, leaving 3 bases between the germline ends. The length of the CDR3 is 13 residues. CDR3 loop: CASSLDHQETQYF. In DNA, the CDR3 is TGTGCCAGCAGCTTAGACCACCAAGAGACCCAGTACTTC.

This clone showed up just once. The V call is TRBV7-8, the J call TRBJ2-7; weak D call: TRBD1 (6 bases). Trimming took 5 bases from V and 0 from J, leaving 14 bases between them. The germline V gene has CDR1 SGHVS and CDR2 FQNEAQ. The CDR3 has 15 residues. CDR3 in amino acids: CASSPPGTPSYEQYF. CDR3 nucleotide sequence: TGTGCCAGCAGCCCCCCTGGGACACCCTCCTACGAGCAGTACTTC.

The count of this clone is one. The V call is TRBV5-1, the J call TRBJ2-2; D gene uncertain. V lost 0 bases and J lost 4, with 13 bases in between. This CDR3 is built from 16 residues. The V gene's germline CDR1 is SGHRS and CDR2 YFSETQ. The chain's CDR3 is CASSLDVGLSTGELFF. CDR3 sequence (DNA): TGCGCCAGCAGCTTGGATGTAGGGCTGAGCACCGGGGAGCTGTTTTTT.

This chain connects TRBV28 to TRBJ2-2; 8 bases align to TRBD1. The CDR3 is 15 amino acids. V shed 5 bases and J 6 bases; nucleotides not matched to a gene: 8. The germline V gene has CDR1 MDHEN and CDR2 SYDVKM. In DNA, the CDR3 is TGTGCCAGCAGTGTGGACAGGGTGAATGCCGGGGAGCTGTTTTTT. It is translated as CASSVDRVNAGELFF.

V and J are TRBV28 and TRBJ2-7; D is ambiguous. Germline CDR1 MDHEN, CDR2 SYDVKM. Trimming pared 2 bases from V and 2 bases from J, leaving 7 bases between. CDR3 length equals 13 residues. The CDR3 DNA sequence: TGTGCCAGCAGTTTAGACTTCACCTACGAGCAGTACTTC. Translating gives CASSLDFTYEQYF.

The chain uses TRBV28 and TRBJ2-7; D uncertain. V lost 4 bases and J lost 3, with 10 bases in between. There are 13 residues in the CDR3. Germline V gene sequence: CDR1 MDHEN, CDR2 SYDVKM. CDR3 nucleotides: TGTGCCAGCAGTTCGCCCGAACGCTACGAGCAGTACTTC. Translated: CASSSPERYEQYF.

V and J are TRBV28 and TRBJ2-2, with D perhaps given as TRBD1 or TRBD2 (6 bases each). The CDR3 is made up of 17 amino acids. In germline, CDR1 is MDHEN, CDR2 SYDVKM. V lost 4 bases and J 4 bases, leaving 19 bases between the germline ends. Here the CDR3 DNA reads TGTGCCAGCAGTTCCACAGGGTCAGCGGGCGGCACCGGGGAGCTGTTTTTT. It encodes CASSSTGSAGGTGELFF.

The chain is built from TRBV6-1 and TRBJ1-1; 7 nucleotides line up with TRBD1. Trimming removed 3 bases from V and 4 bases from J; junction bases left unmatched: 8. Germline V gives CDR1 MNHNS, CDR2 SASEGT. This CDR3 has 15 amino acids. CDR3 protein: CASSDRDRSSTEAFF. The DNA of the CDR3 is TGTGCCAGCAGTGATCGGGACAGATCGAGCACTGAAGCTTTCTTT.